The clone carrying this T cell receptor (beta chain) was found a few times. The antigen is unknown. These data belong to a study of cytomegalovirus exposure and HLA in healthy donors. Whole-study findings and limits: In presence/absence analyses, roughly uniform sequencing depth across donors was assumed.

The V gene's germline CDR1 is SEHNR and CDR2 FQNEAQ (reference sequence). The CDR3 contains 15 residues. The J segment lost 4 bases and the V segment lost 5 bases, leaving 5 bases of the junction unmatched. Vbeta (60) and Jbeta (13) primers were used in the PCR. The method was immunoSEQ multiplex PCR; TCRdb's version includes in-frame clones alone and lacks a portion of them. The repertoire consists of about 110,000 clones, with around 81% occurring once and the leading ten covering roughly 2%. The J gene is TRBJ2-2, the V gene TRBV7-9, with 9 bases identical to TRBD2. Sequencing was done on a sample of PBMCs. This TCR was recovered from a woman aged 25 to 39 in good health and CMV-seronegative. DNA of the CDR3: TGTGCCAGCAGCCATAGCGGGAGTGGCACCGGGGAGCTGTTTTTT. It specifies CASSHSGSGTGELFF.